Listed here is a single T cell receptor (beta chain). Profiled with immunoSEQ multiplex PCR; TCRdb holds only in-frame clones, not every one. Of about 110,000 clones in the sample, roughly 80% were seen once. This CDR3 is 15 amino acids long. Looked up from germline, CDR1 is LNHDA and CDR2 is SQIVND (reference sequence). V trimming: 10 bases; J trimming: 2 bases; junction bases outside the gene matches: 5. This sample is drawn from a study of blood T cell repertoires in COVID-19. The V and J genes are TRBV19 and TRBJ2-6, with 10 bases lining up with TRBD1. Sample: peripheral blood. This sequence was found in a human donor in a cohort sampled during active or convalescent COVID-19. CDR3 sequence reads: CATGQGGPGANVLTF. CDR3 nucleotide sequence: TGTGCCACTGGACAGGGGGGACCTGGGGCCAACGTCCTGACTTTC. Complete variable domain (other parts from reference TRBV19 and TRBJ2-6): DGGITQSPKYLFRKEGQNVTLSCEQNLNHDAMYWYRQDPGQGLRLIYYSQIVNDFQKGDIAEGYSVSREKKESFPLTVTSAQKNPTAFYLCATGQGGPGANVLTFGAGSRLTVL.